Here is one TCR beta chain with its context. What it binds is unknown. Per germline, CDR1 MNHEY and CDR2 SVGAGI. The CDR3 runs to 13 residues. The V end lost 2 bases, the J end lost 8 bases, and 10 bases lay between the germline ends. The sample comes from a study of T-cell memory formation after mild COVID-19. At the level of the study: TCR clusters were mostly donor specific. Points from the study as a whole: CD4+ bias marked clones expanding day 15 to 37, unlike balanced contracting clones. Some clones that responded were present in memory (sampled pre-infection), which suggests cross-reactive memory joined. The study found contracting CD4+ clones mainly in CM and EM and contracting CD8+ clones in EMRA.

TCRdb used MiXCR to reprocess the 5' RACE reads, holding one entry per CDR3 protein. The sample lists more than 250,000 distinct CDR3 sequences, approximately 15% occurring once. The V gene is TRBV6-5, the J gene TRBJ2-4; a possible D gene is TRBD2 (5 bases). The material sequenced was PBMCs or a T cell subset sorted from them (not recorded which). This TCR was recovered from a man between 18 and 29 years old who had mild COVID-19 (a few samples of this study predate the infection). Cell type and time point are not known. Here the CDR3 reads CASSYGGQDIQYF. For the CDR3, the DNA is TGTGCCAGCAGTTACGGCGGGCAGGACATTCAGTACTTC.